These 4 T cell receptor beta chains share one sample of origin, sequenced in a study of cytomegalovirus exposure and HLA in healthy donors. The PCR used 60 Vbeta and 13 Jbeta primers. TCRdb's table, derived via immunoSEQ multiplex PCR, lists solely in-frame clones and lacks some. Here the sample spans some 180,000 clones, around four fifths being singletons. Sequenced sample: PBMCs. Receptors were obtained from a woman younger than 45 in good health and CMV-seronegative.

The chain carries TRBV15 and TRBJ1-5; D perhaps matches TRBD1 (6 bases). The V gene's germline CDR1 is LNHNV and CDR2 YYDKDF (reference sequence). The CDR3 consists of 14 residues. Trimming pared 7 bases from V and 1 base from J, leaving 11 bases between. CDR3 nucleotides: TGTGCCACCACTCAGGACAGAAGCAATCAGCCCCAGCATTTT. This sequence encodes CATTQDRSNQPQHF.

The J gene is TRBJ2-5, the V gene TRBV5-1; TRBD2 matches 14 bases. There are 16 residues in the CDR3. With V trimmed by 4 bases and J by 3 bases, 5 bases remained unmatched. Germline V CDR1 and CDR2: SGHRS, YFSETQ. This CDR3 reads CASSRTGLAGEETQYF. For the CDR3, the DNA is TGCGCCAGCAGCCGAACGGGACTAGCGGGGGAAGAGACCCAGTACTTC.

V usage is TRBV29-1 and J usage is TRBJ1-1, with a tentative D call TRBD1 (6 bases). Germline V gene sequence: CDR1 SQVTM, CDR2 ANQGSEA. Trimming pared 6 bases from V and 0 bases from J, leaving 20 bases between. The CDR3 consists of 16 residues. CDR3 amino acids: CSVEGGLWMMNTEAFF. The CDR3 coding sequence is TGCAGCGTCGAGGGGGGGCTTTGGATGATGAACACTGAAGCTTTCTTT.

The chain joins TRBV6-5 to TRBJ1-1; D not resolved. Trimming pared 7 bases from V and 2 bases from J, leaving 11 bases between. The CDR3 runs to 13 residues. CDR1 and CDR2 from the germline V gene are MNHEY and SVGAGI. The CDR3 reads CASNVAVNTEAFF. CDR3 coding DNA: TGTGCCAGCAATGTGGCCGTTAACACTGAAGCTTTCTTT.